These 29 T cell receptor beta chains were all obtained from the same sample, sequenced in a study of cytomegalovirus exposure and HLA in healthy donors. PCR was performed using 60 Vbeta and 13 Jbeta primers. Some clones are missing from TCRdb's copy, which holds only in-frame ones; the method was immunoSEQ multiplex PCR. The sample holds under 150,000 clones, about 77% seen once. The sequencing sample was made of PBMCs. The receptors were gathered from a woman in her twenties or thirties in good health and CMV-seropositive.

A single count supports this clone. The chain couples TRBV7-3 to TRBJ2-3, with 14 bases matching TRBD2. The CDR3 covers 19 residues. V lost 5 bases, J lost 1 base, and 11 bases stayed unmatched. CDR1 and CDR2 from the germline V gene are SGHTA and FQGTGA. The CDR3 bases are TGTGCCAGCAGCACCACGACTAGCGGGGGGGCCTGGGGCACAGATACGCAGTATTTT. Encoded protein: CASSTTTSGGAWGTDTQYF.

The J gene is TRBJ2-7, the V gene TRBV5-4, with TRBD2 identical over 7 bases. The germline gives CDR1 SGHNT, CDR2 YYREEE (reference sequence). V lost 0 bases and J lost 4; bases outside the gene matches: 1. The CDR3 sequence is 13 residues long. This CDR3 reads CASSLASGYEQYF. The CDR3 nucleotides read TGTGCCAGCAGCTTGGCTAGCGGTTACGAGCAGTACTTC.

This clone was observed a handful of times. The J gene is TRBJ1-1, the V gene TRBV10-3; TRBD1 agrees at 8 bases. Losses at the gene ends were 10 bases for V and 0 bases for J; bases not matched to a gene: 10. CDR3 length equals 15 residues. Per germline, CDR1 ENHRY and CDR2 SYGVKD. CDR3 bases: TGTGCCACAACAGGGGGAGGTCTAATGAACACTGAAGCTTTCTTT. Translated, it gives CATTGGGLMNTEAFF.

The V gene is TRBV6-5, the J gene TRBJ1-5; TRBD1 matches 7 bases. The germline CDR1 and CDR2 sequences are MNHEY and SVGAGI. Trimming cost V 5 bases and J 6 bases; bases outside gene matches: 7. This CDR3 has 14 amino acids. CDR3 DNA: TGTGCCAGCAGTCCAGGGACAGCTTTTCAGCCCCAGCATTTT. Translated, it gives CASSPGTAFQPQHF.

This chain joins TRBV15 and TRBJ2-1, with D hard to call. Trimming took 3 bases from V and 2 from J, leaving 11 bases between them. This CDR3 contains 15 residues. CDR1 and CDR2 (germline): LNHNV, YYDKDF (reference sequence). The CDR3 protein is CATSSLVLTYNEQFF. Written as DNA, the CDR3 is TGTGCCACCAGCAGCTTGGTACTCACCTACAATGAGCAGTTCTTC.

This rearrangement joins TRBV14 to TRBJ1-3; D uncertain. This CDR3 contains 16 residues. Between the trimmed V and J ends, which lost 5 bases and 3 bases, there was a span of 17 bases. Per germline, CDR1 SGHDN and CDR2 FVKESK. CDR3 protein: CASSKWTESVGNTIYF. The CDR3 nucleotides read TGTGCCAGCAGCAAATGGACTGAATCGGTTGGAAACACCATATATTTT.

The V call is TRBV4-2, the J call TRBJ2-2; TRBD2 matches 7 bases. Germline-derived CDR1 and CDR2 are LGHNA and YNFKEQ. Trimming cost V 3 bases and J 2 bases; bases outside gene matches: 12. This CDR3 region has 18 residues. CDR3 DNA: TGTGCCAGCAGCCAGGAAAACAGCGGGGCCCTAAACACCGGGGAGCTGTTTTTT. Translating gives CASSQENSGALNTGELFF.

This chain links TRBV10-3 with TRBJ2-5, with D tentatively TRBD2 (5 bases). V lost 10 bases and J 2 bases, leaving 20 bases between the germline ends. This CDR3 region has 15 residues. Germline assignment: CDR1 ENHRY and CDR2 SYGVKD. This chain's CDR3 is CATSNYGADQETQYF. The DNA of the CDR3 is TGTGCCACCTCTAATTATGGAGCGGATCAAGAGACCCAGTACTTC.

The J gene is TRBJ2-7, the V gene TRBV7-9; 9 bases are a match to TRBD2. V was clipped by 5 bases and J by 3 bases; unmatched bases: 20. The CDR3 is 19 residues long. Germline CDR1 is SEHNR and CDR2 is FQNEAQ (reference sequence). The CDR3 loop is CASSPNFETSGPALYEQYF. CDR3 coding DNA: TGTGCCAGCAGCCCAAATTTTGAGACTAGCGGACCCGCCCTCTACGAGCAGTACTTC.

V is TRBV7-8 and J is TRBJ2-1; TRBD1 aligns across 9 bases. V trimming: 5 bases; J trimming: 8 bases; junction bases outside the gene matches: 7. The V gene's germline CDR1 is SGHVS and CDR2 FQNEAQ. CDR3 length: 14 amino acids. CDR3 amino acids: CASSPWGQGDEQFF. CDR3 DNA: TGTGCCAGCAGCCCCTGGGGACAGGGCGATGAGCAGTTCTTC.

The rearrangement links TRBV6-1 to TRBJ1-1; D ambiguous. Germline loops: CDR1 MNHNS, CDR2 SASEGT. Trimming pared 8 bases from V and 4 bases from J, leaving 8 bases between. The CDR3 contains 11 residues. The CDR3 DNA is TGTGCCAGCGACTCGGTCACTGAAGCTTTCTTT. Its translation is CASDSVTEAFF.

The gene calls are TRBV10-3 and TRBJ1-1; 11 bases map to TRBD1. J was trimmed by 6 bases and V by 7 bases; bases with no gene match: 10. CDR1 ENHRY and CDR2 SYGVKD come from the germline V gene. The CDR3 has 15 residues. Written as DNA, the CDR3 is TGTGCCATCAAAGGGACAGGGGGAGATTTAGCTGAAGCTTTCTTT. Amino acids: CAIKGTGGDLAEAFF.

CDR3 bases: TGTGCCAGCAGTTTTGCCCTTGCAGGCTCCTACGAGCAGTACTTC. Encoded protein: CASSFALAGSYEQYF. The genes are TRBV27 and TRBJ2-7, with D unresolved. The ends were cut back, 3 bases at V and 0 bases at J, with 12 bases in the middle. The CDR3 covers 15 residues. The germline V gene encodes CDR1 MNHEY and CDR2 SMNVEV (reference sequence).

Only one count was recorded for this clone. The rearrangement links TRBV19 to TRBJ1-2, with D tentatively TRBD1 (5 bases). Per germline, CDR1 LNHDA and CDR2 SQIVND (reference sequence). The CDR3 spans 15 residues. V was pared by 0 bases and J by 7 bases, with 15 bases between. CDR3 DNA: TGTGCCAGTAGTATAGATCTACGGCAGGGCGGTGGCTACACCTTC. Encoded protein: CASSIDLRQGGGYTF.

The chain carries TRBV21-1 and TRBJ1-2; whether TRBD1, the table's D call, matches the DNA was not checked. TRBV21-1 is annotated as a pseudogene. The CDR3 runs to 13 residues. The CDR3 coding sequence is TGTGCCAGCAGAAAACAGGGAAACTATGGCTACACCTTC. Translated, it gives CASRKQGNYGYTF.

The chain employs TRBV19 and TRBJ1-4; D might be TRBD1 (6 bases). The V end lost 5 bases, the J end lost 0 bases, and 10 bases lay between the germline ends. Germline V gene data show CDR1 as LNHDA and CDR2 as SQIVND (reference sequence). There are 15 residues in the CDR3. CDR3 region: CASSPRTATNEKLFF. CDR3 bases: TGTGCCAGTAGTCCGAGGACAGCAACTAATGAAAAACTGTTTTTT.

This clone showed up just once. CDR3 protein: CASSQNKGQHEAFF. DNA for the CDR3: TGTGCCAGCTCACAAAACAAGGGGCAACATGAAGCTTTCTTT. The chain carries TRBV18 and TRBJ1-1, with D maybe TRBD1 (5 bases). Between the trimmed V and J ends, which lost 4 bases and 7 bases, there was a span of 16 bases. The length of the CDR3 is 14 residues. In germline, CDR1 is KGHSH, CDR2 LQKENI. Together with reference TRBV18 and TRBJ1-1, the CDR3 gives the full variable domain: NAGVMQNPRHLVRRRGQEARLRCSPMKGHSHVYWYRQLPEEGLKFMVYLQKENIIDESGMPKERFSAEFPKEGPSILRIQQVVRGDSAAYFCASSQNKGQHEAFFGQGTRLTVV.

The rearrangement uses TRBV25-1 and TRBJ1-1; no definite D call. Germline V gene sequence: CDR1 MGHDK, CDR2 SYGVNS. Between the trimmed V and J ends, which lost 7 bases and 6 bases, there was a span of 9 bases. The CDR3 length is 11 residues. The CDR3 bases are TGTGCCAGCATGTTCAGTTCTGAAGCTTTCTTT. Translating gives CASMFSSEAFF.

This clone was observed once. V usage is TRBV4-2 and J usage is TRBJ1-5; D uncertain. Trimming pared 1 base from V and 0 bases from J, leaving 10 bases between. The CDR3 runs 16 residues. The germline V gene encodes CDR1 LGHNA and CDR2 YNFKEQ. As DNA, the CDR3 is TGTGCCAGCAGCCAAGTCTTGGCCAGTAGCAATCAGCCCCAGCATTTT. It translates to CASSQVLASSNQPQHF.

This chain uses TRBV7-9 with TRBJ1-2, with 7 bases that match TRBD1. The ends lost 5 bases at V and 4 bases at J; junction bases unmatched: 7. The germline V gene encodes CDR1 SEHNR and CDR2 FQNEAQ (reference sequence). CDR3 length: 14 amino acids. The CDR3 DNA sequence: TGTGCCAGCAGCCAAAGGACAGGATCCTATGGCTACACCTTC. It is translated as CASSQRTGSYGYTF.

This clone was detected a few times. In nucleotides, the CDR3 is TGTGCCAGCAGCCCAGGGAATCAGCCCCAGCATTTT. This translates into CASSPGNQPQHF. V and J are TRBV7-9 and TRBJ1-5, with a possible D match to TRBD1 (5 bases). Germline assignment: CDR1 SEHNR and CDR2 FQNEAQ (reference sequence). Trimming took off 5 bases at V and 4 bases at J, with 6 bases between the two ends. CDR3 length equals 12 residues.

In its sample, this clone was seen a few times. The genes are TRBV30 and TRBJ2-3, with TRBD2 matching 7 bases. Germline V lookup: CDR1 GTSNPN, CDR2 SVGIG (reference sequence). V lost 3 bases, J lost 2 bases, and 5 bases stayed unmatched. This CDR3 region has 14 residues. The CDR3 sequence: CAWSSSGPTDTQYF. The CDR3 DNA reads TGTGCCTGGAGCTCTAGCGGACCCACAGATACGCAGTATTTT.

The chain recombines TRBV11-3 with TRBJ2-7; 9 nucleotides match TRBD2. CDR3 length: 17 amino acids. Per germline, CDR1 SGHNT and CDR2 YENEEA. Losses at the gene ends were 0 bases for V and 3 bases for J; bases not matched to a gene: 9. CDR3 residues: CASSLEGLAGNDYEQYF. CDR3 DNA: TGTGCCAGCAGCTTAGAAGGCCTAGCGGGAAATGACTACGAGCAGTACTTC.

The chain has TRBV9 and TRBJ1-2; D might be TRBD1 (5 bases). This CDR3 region has 15 residues. With 0 bases removed from V and 5 bases from J, the gap between germline ends came to 14 bases. Germline CDR1 SGDLS, CDR2 YYNGEE. Written as DNA, the CDR3 is TGTGCCAGCAGCGTAGGTGCAGGGAAGGCGTATGGCTACACCTTC. It encodes CASSVGAGKAYGYTF.

This clone has only a few counts. The rearrangement links TRBV9 to TRBJ2-1; D is possibly TRBD2 (6 bases). This CDR3 is 12 amino acids long. Germline CDR1 SGDLS, CDR2 YYNGEE. V shed 0 bases and J shed 16 bases, with 14 bases lying between them. DNA of the CDR3: TGTGCCAGCAGCGTAGCTACTAGCCACCTTTTCTTC. Translating it yields CASSVATSHLFF.

This rearrangement joins TRBV5-5 to TRBJ1-4; D uncertain. Trimming took off 4 bases at V and 4 bases at J, with 14 bases between the two ends. Germline values: CDR1 SGHKS, CDR2 YYEKEE (reference sequence). This CDR3 is 15 amino acids long. CDR3 amino acids: CASSARPHINEKLFF. In DNA form, the CDR3 reads TGTGCCAGCAGCGCCAGGCCGCATATTAATGAAAAACTGTTTTTT. Based on the CDR3 plus reference TRBV5-5 and TRBJ1-4, the full variable domain is DAGVTQSPTHLIKTRGQQVTLRCSPISGHKSVSWYQQVLGQGPQFIFQYYEKEERGRGNFPDRFSARQFPNYSSELNVNALLLGDSALYLCASSARPHINEKLFFGSGTQLSVL.

This clone was detected once. This chain links TRBV5-1 with TRBJ2-2; the match to TRBD1 covers 11 bases. V dropped 4 bases and J dropped 2; count of bases not matched to a gene: 22. CDR1 is SGHRS, CDR2 YFSETQ, per germline. The CDR3 is 22 residues long. The CDR3 DNA sequence: TGCGCCAGCAGCCTACTACGGCCCGGGGCAGGACAGGGGGCTGGAAACACCGGGGAGCTGTTTTTT. It codes for CASSLLRPGAGQGAGNTGELFF.

The chain recombines TRBV27 with TRBJ2-3; 11 bases fit TRBD2. Germline V CDR1 and CDR2: MNHEY, SMNVEV (reference sequence). V trimming: 6 bases; J trimming: 1 base; junction bases outside the gene matches: 6. The CDR3 sequence is 16 residues long. DNA for the CDR3: TGTGCCAGCAGACCTCTAGCGGGAGGTGGCACAGATACGCAGTATTTT. Its protein is CASRPLAGGGTDTQYF.

The chain links TRBV6-1 to TRBJ2-7, with D possibly being TRBD1 (6 bases). The CDR3 is 12 residues long. Trimming left V 6 bases short and J 1 base short, with 7 bases between. Germline lookup yields CDR1 MNHNS and CDR2 SASEGT. This chain's CDR3 is CASRRGSYEQYF. The CDR3, as DNA: TGTGCCAGCAGGAGGGGGTCCTACGAGCAGTACTTC.